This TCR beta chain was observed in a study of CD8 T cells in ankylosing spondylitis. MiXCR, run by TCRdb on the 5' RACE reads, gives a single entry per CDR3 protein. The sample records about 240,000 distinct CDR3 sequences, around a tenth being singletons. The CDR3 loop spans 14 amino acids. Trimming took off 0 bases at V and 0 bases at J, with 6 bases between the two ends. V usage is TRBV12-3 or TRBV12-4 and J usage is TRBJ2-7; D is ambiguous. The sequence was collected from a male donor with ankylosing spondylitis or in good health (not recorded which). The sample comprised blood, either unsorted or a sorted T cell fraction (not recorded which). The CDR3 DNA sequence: TGTGCCAGCAGTTTAGCGGGGTTCTCCTACGAGCAGTACTTC. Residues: CASSLAGFSYEQYF.